Below, one T cell receptor (beta chain) is given with its context. Its antigen is still unknown. The data were taken from a study of cytomegalovirus exposure and HLA in healthy donors. The study ran its PCR with 60 Vbeta and 13 Jbeta primers. Clones were read by immunoSEQ multiplex PCR, and TCRdb kept only the in-frame ones, dropping some. The sample has about 160,000 clones, around 74% seen once. Per germline, CDR1 KGHSH and CDR2 LQKENI. V lost 5 bases, J lost 0 bases, and 6 bases lay in between. The CDR3 covers 13 residues. The study, taken as a whole, reports: Later on, a genetic analysis was performed. It linked a missense variant in DCLRE1C with V- and J-gene trimming of TCR beta.

The specimen was PBMCs. The TCR originated in a woman aged 25-40 years in good health and CMV-seronegative. The chain links TRBV18 to TRBJ2-3; no clear D gene. The CDR3 reads CASSSYSTDTQYF. As DNA, the CDR3 is TGTGCCAGCTCATCCTACAGCACAGATACGCAGTATTTT.